This T cell receptor (beta chain) was recovered during a study of T-cell reconstitution after alpha-beta-depleted transplantation in children. The CDR3 runs to 18 residues. This clonotype was seen many times. TCRbeta library construction was performed incorporating unique molecular identifiers. TCRdb analysed the PCR reads with MiXCR anew, one entry per CDR3 protein. The profile shows around 240,000 distinct CDR3 sequences, 9.7% of them singletons. Sequences were derived from PBMCs from the stem cell graft donor, sampled from the stem cell graft. The receptor comes from a human donor who donated a stem cell graft to a child with SCID. J is TRBJ2-2 and V is TRBV21-1; TRBD2 is the table's D call and was not checked against the DNA. TRBV21-1 is shown as a pseudogene. CDR3 protein: CASSLARAGGENTGELFF. CDR3 in DNA: TGTGCCAGCAGTCTTGCCAGAGCGGGGGGTGAGAACACCGGGGAGCTGTTTTTT.